A selection of T cell receptor beta chains follows, all from one sample in a study of cytomegalovirus exposure and HLA in healthy donors. Libraries were prepared by immunoSEQ multiplex PCR; TCRdb keeps only in-frame clonotypes and omits some of them. In the table there are fewer than 120,000 clones, around 80% of which are singletons. The sample taken for sequencing was PBMCs. The receptors shown here come from a man aged 25 to 40 in good health and CMV-seropositive. Each CDR3 is given with its conserved first and last residue. Fields, in order: V gene, D gene, clone size, J gene, CDR3 protein, CDR3 DNA. D genes are given only for firm matches. Clone size is given for some rows only: seen once, a few or many times, or a class if the clone is expanded.

TRBV30	NA	NA	TRBJ1-4	CAGSFSTNEKLFF	TGTGCCGGGAGCTTCTCAACTAATGAAAAACTGTTTTTT
TRBV9	NA	NA	TRBJ1-3	CASSPGDDTSGNTIYF	TGTGCCAGCAGCCCTGGCGATGACACCTCTGGAAACACCATATATTTT
TRBV30	NA	NA	TRBJ2-7	CAWNEGEQYF	TGTGCCTGGAATGAGGGCGAGCAGTACTTC
TRBV30	NA	NA	TRBJ1-1	CAWSVSGMDTEAFF	TGTGCCTGGAGTGTCTCGGGGATGGATACTGAAGCTTTCTTT
TRBV7-9	NA	NA	TRBJ1-6	CASSLARSPLHF	TGTGCCAGCAGCTTAGCGCGGTCACCCCTCCACTTT
TRBV7-9	NA	NA	TRBJ1-5	CASSSGEQPQHF	TGTGCCAGCAGTTCAGGGGAGCAGCCCCAGCATTTT
TRBV11-3	NA	NA	TRBJ2-3	CASSLVAGTSTDTQYF	TGTGCCAGCAGCTTAGTGGCGGGGACTAGCACAGATACGCAGTATTTT
TRBV21-1	NA	NA	TRBJ2-7	CASSKKEREEYEQYF	TGTGCCAGCAGCAAAAAGGAAAGGGAGGAATACGAGCAGTACTTC
TRBV9	NA	NA	TRBJ2-3	CASSVDSPLADITDTQYF	TGTGCCAGCAGCGTAGACTCGCCCCTAGCAGACATCACAGATACGCAGTATTTT
TRBV6-5	NA	few	TRBJ1-4	CWGPGLGEKLFF	TGTTGGGGTCCAGGGCTAGGAGAAAAACTGTTTTTT
TRBV10-3	TRBD1	NA	TRBJ2-5	CAISDPTGGIETQYF	TGTGCCATCAGCGACCCGACAGGGGGAATTGAGACCCAGTACTTC
TRBV10-3	NA	NA	TRBJ1-5	CAVGSADQPQHF	TGTGCCGTGGGGTCAGCGGACCAGCCCCAGCATTTT
TRBV2	NA	NA	TRBJ2-4	CASRERWGRLGKNIQYF	TGTGCCAGCAGAGAAAGGTGGGGCCGGTTGGGCAAAAACATTCAGTACTTC
TRBV4-1	NA	NA	TRBJ2-2	CASSPGYTGELFF	TGCGCCAGCAGCCCAGGGTACACCGGGGAGCTGTTTTTT
TRBV19	TRBD1	NA	TRBJ1-5	CASSVTGQGRYSNQPQHF	TGTGCCAGTAGTGTTACGGGACAGGGTAGATATAGCAATCAGCCCCAGCATTTT
TRBV10-3	NA	NA	TRBJ1-2	CAIRQGGGYTF	TGTGCCATCAGGCAGGGCGGCGGCTACACCTTC
TRBV18	TRBD2	NA	TRBJ2-7	CASSLTSGDSYEQYF	TGTGCCAGCTCACTAACTAGCGGGGACTCCTACGAGCAGTACTTC
TRBV6-5	NA	NA	TRBJ1-1	CASAAGIRNTEAFF	TGTGCCAGTGCCGCAGGGATAAGGAACACTGAAGCTTTCTTT
TRBV13	NA	NA	TRBJ1-2	CASSFGGDYGYTF	TGTGCCAGCAGCTTTGGGGGCGACTATGGCTACACCTTC
TRBV6-5	TRBD1	NA	TRBJ1-6	CASSYSTGVNSPLHF	TGTGCCAGCAGTTACTCGACAGGGGTTAACTCACCCCTCCACTTT
TRBV4-1	NA	NA	TRBJ2-7	CASSQDDRIYEQYF	TGCGCCAGCAGCCAAGATGACAGAATCTACGAGCAGTACTTC
TRBV7-3	NA	NA	TRBJ1-3	CASSLFREAPGNTIYF	TGTGCCAGCAGCTTATTCCGGGAGGCTCCTGGAAACACCATATATTTT
TRBV4-1	TRBD2	NA	TRBJ2-3	CASIGTSGGTDTQYF	TGCGCCAGTATCGGGACTAGCGGGGGCACAGATACGCAGTATTTT
TRBV5-4	NA	NA	TRBJ2-3	CASSGGGVGTDTQYF	TGTGCCAGCAGCGGGGGCGGAGTAGGCACAGATACGCAGTATTTT
TRBV14	NA	NA	TRBJ2-7	CASSRGLNTGQYF	TGTGCCAGCAGCCGAGGATTGAACACAGGGCAGTACTTC
TRBV30	NA	NA	TRBJ1-1	CAWDSPIEAFF	TGTGCCTGGGACAGCCCAATTGAAGCTTTCTTT
TRBV25-1	TRBD1	NA	TRBJ1-1	CASRRAGGYTEAFF	TGTGCCAGCAGACGGGCAGGGGGGTACACTGAAGCTTTCTTT
TRBV30	NA	NA	TRBJ1-2	CAWSHSYLPGYTF	TGTGCCTGGAGTCATTCCTATCTTCCGGGCTACACCTTC
TRBV25-1	TRBD1	NA	TRBJ2-7	CASSENRGTGYEQYF	TGTGCCAGCAGTGAAAACAGGGGAACAGGCTACGAGCAGTACTTC
TRBV6-1	TRBD1	NA	TRBJ2-7	CASSETQGVNYEQYF	TGTGCCAGCAGTGAAACTCAGGGGGTTAACTACGAGCAGTACTTC
TRBV19	NA	NA	TRBJ1-6	CASSRTAANSPLHF	TGTGCCAGTTCTAGGACAGCCGCAAATTCACCCCTCCACTTT
TRBV15	NA	NA	TRBJ1-5	CATSRDKGQQPQHF	TGTGCCACCAGCAGAGATAAGGGGCAACAGCCCCAGCATTTT
TRBV7-3	NA	NA	TRBJ2-3	CAGSLSGGATDTQYF	TGTGCCGGCAGCTTAAGTGGGGGGGCCACCGATACGCAGTATTTT
TRBV10-3	TRBD2	NA	TRBJ2-3	CAISLTSGGTDTQYF	TGTGCCATCAGCCTCACTAGCGGGGGGACAGATACGCAGTATTTT
TRBV5-1	NA	NA	TRBJ1-1	CASSLGRAAGTEAFF	TGCGCCAGCAGCCTCGGACGGGCCGCGGGCACTGAAGCTTTCTTT